The 20 T cell receptor beta chains reported below all come from one sample, sequenced in a study of response to subunit inactivated influenza vaccine. MiXCR was run by TCRdb on the RT-PCR reads, yielding one entry per CDR3 protein. The sample has about 480,000 distinct CDR3 sequences, about 25% seen once. This material consisted of CD4+ T cells sorted from PBMCs, taken more than 4 days after vaccination. Receptors originate from a man between 50 and 59 years old who received an inactivated influenza vaccine.

This clonotype was seen once. The chain carries TRBV12-3 or TRBV12-4 and TRBJ1-2; TRBD1 aligns across 10 bases. This CDR3 region has 17 residues. Trimming cost V 6 bases and J 4 bases; bases outside gene matches: 14. Written as DNA, the CDR3 is TGTGCCAGCAGAGGTCCCGGGACAGGGGACCTTAGCTATGGCTACACCTTC. The encoded protein is CASRGPGTGDLSYGYTF.

The chain joins TRBV6-1 to TRBJ2-1; D is uncertain. The ends were cut back, 5 bases at V and 7 bases at J, with 15 bases in the middle. The CDR3 spans 14 residues. The germline V gene encodes CDR1 MNHNS and CDR2 SASEGT. The CDR3 protein is CASSQVWRINEQFF. The CDR3 bases are TGTGCCAGCAGTCAGGTTTGGAGAATTAATGAGCAGTTCTTC.

The chain combines TRBV5-1 with TRBJ2-2; D is possibly TRBD1 or TRBD2 (5 bases each). Germline loops: CDR1 SGHRS, CDR2 YFSETQ. CDR3 length: 14 residues. With 0 bases removed from V and 6 bases from J, the gap between germline ends came to 9 bases. CDR3 sequence: CASSLEPGPGELFF. The CDR3, as DNA: TGCGCCAGCAGCTTGGAACCGGGGCCCGGGGAGCTGTTTTTT.

The rearrangement uses TRBV10-3 and TRBJ2-3, with 9 bases that match TRBD2. The CDR3 is 18 amino acids. CDR1 and CDR2 from the germline V gene are ENHRY and SYGVKD. V gave up 7 bases and J gave up 0 bases; unmatched junction bases: 14. The CDR3 spells CAITPSFSGRASTDTQYF. The CDR3 coding sequence is TGTGCCATCACCCCGTCCTTTAGCGGGAGAGCTAGCACAGATACGCAGTATTTT.

This chain connects TRBV19 to TRBJ1-5; D uncertain. The germline V and J ends were trimmed by 4 bases and 4 bases, with 14 bases remaining between them. Germline lookup yields CDR1 LNHDA and CDR2 SQIVND (reference sequence). This CDR3 is built from 15 residues. CDR3 in DNA: TGTGCCAGTAGTACGCGGGGTAGTGGAAATCAGCCCCAGCATTTT. This codes for CASSTRGSGNQPQHF. Drawing the rest from reference TRBV19 and TRBJ1-5, the complete variable domain is DGGITQSPKYLFRKEGQNVTLSCEQNLNHDAMYWYRQDPGQGLRLIYYSQIVNDFQKGDIAEGYSVSREKKESFPLTVTSAQKNPTAFYLCASSTRGSGNQPQHFGDGTRLSIL.

This clonotype was found a few times. The gene calls are TRBV3-1 and TRBJ1-1; D is undetermined. With 0 bases removed from V and 4 bases from J, the gap between germline ends came to 9 bases. Germline V CDR1 and CDR2: LGHDT, YNNKEL (reference sequence). The CDR3 loop spans 14 amino acids. Here the CDR3 reads CASSQDSTSTEAFF. DNA of the CDR3: TGTGCCAGCAGCCAAGATAGCACATCCACTGAAGCTTTCTTT.

The chain has TRBV5-1 and TRBJ1-1; the D is unclear. Germline V CDR1 and CDR2: SGHRS, YFSETQ. The CDR3 has 16 amino acids. V was pared by 4 bases and J by 0 bases, with 16 bases between. CDR3 coding DNA: TGCGCCAGCAGCGCGACCACCGGAGGAATGAACACTGAAGCTTTCTTT. It encodes CASSATTGGMNTEAFF. The full variable domain, completed using reference TRBV5-1 and TRBJ1-1, is KAGVTQTPRYLIKTRGQQVTLSCSPISGHRSVSWYQQTPGQGLQFLFEYFSETQRNKGNFPGRFSGRQFSNSRSEMNVSTLELGDSALYLCASSATTGGMNTEAFFGQGTRLTVV.

This chain joins TRBV11-2 and TRBJ2-7; TRBD2 matches 7 bases. Germline V gene lookup returns CDR1 SGHAT and CDR2 FQNNGV. V shed 5 bases, J shed 5 bases, and the junction held 27 bases outside the gene matches. The CDR3 is 20 amino acids. The CDR3, as DNA: TGTGCCAGCAGCCCCCAGAGGGCCCCCGCGGGAGAACCCCTACGGAACGAGCAGTACTTC. As protein: CASSPQRAPAGEPLRNEQYF.

This clonotype was seen more than once but under ten times. The rearrangement uses TRBV6-5 and TRBJ2-2; D not certain. The V gene lost 4 bases and the J gene lost 1 base, with 7 bases spanning the gap. Germline V gene sequence: CDR1 MNHEY, CDR2 SVGAGI. This CDR3 has 14 residues. CDR3 sequence: CASSSSQNTGELFF. The CDR3 bases are TGTGCCAGCAGTTCCTCACAGAACACCGGGGAGCTGTTTTTT.

This clonotype was counted a few times. The gene calls are TRBV7-9 and TRBJ1-1, with D uncertain. The CDR3 is made up of 14 amino acids. V lost 5 bases and J lost 4, with 14 bases in between. Germline CDR1 SEHNR, CDR2 FQNEAQ (reference sequence). DNA of the CDR3: TGTGCCAGCAGCCCGGCGGGAATCGGCACTGAAGCTTTCTTT. Encoded protein: CASSPAGIGTEAFF.

The chain has TRBV4-3 and TRBJ2-7, with TRBD2 matching over 11 bases. Per germline, CDR1 LGHNA and CDR2 YSLEER. The ends lost 0 bases at V and 4 bases at J; junction bases unmatched: 2. The CDR3 loop spans 15 amino acids. The CDR3 reads CASSQDSGRAYEQYF. In DNA, the CDR3 is TGCGCCAGCAGCCAAGATAGCGGGAGGGCGTACGAGCAGTACTTC.

This clonotype has a count of ten or more. V and J are TRBV18 and TRBJ1-1, with a possible D match to TRBD1 (6 bases). The CDR3 has 14 residues. Trimming pared 8 bases from V and 1 base from J, leaving 14 bases between. Germline V gene sequence: CDR1 KGHSH, CDR2 LQKENI. The CDR3 reads CASSRLDRNTEAFF. CDR3 DNA: TGTGCCAGCAGCCGCCTGGACAGGAACACTGAAGCTTTCTTT.

This clonotype was counted only a few times. The chain recombines TRBV11-2 with TRBJ2-1, with 11 bases fitting TRBD2. CDR3 length: 19 amino acids. The V and J ends lost 1 base and 0 bases, in that order; junction bases with no gene match: 8. In germline, CDR1 is SGHAT, CDR2 FQNNGV. CDR3 sequence: CASSLGGTSGANSYNEQFF. The CDR3 DNA sequence: TGTGCCAGCAGCTTAGGTGGGACTAGCGGAGCCAACTCCTACAATGAGCAGTTCTTC.

The chain employs TRBV7-2 and TRBJ2-7; D call uncertain. The CDR3 is 14 residues long. In germline, CDR1 is SGHTA, CDR2 FQGNSA. V gave up 5 bases and J gave up 6 bases, with 17 bases separating them. The CDR3 spells CASSKRTSRFEQYF. DNA of the CDR3: TGTGCCAGCAGCAAACGCACGTCTAGGTTCGAGCAGTACTTC.

There are a few counts of this clonotype. The V call is TRBV23-1, the J call TRBJ2-1, with no clear D. TRBV23-1 falls under the ORF class, with uncertain function. The CDR3 is 16 amino acids. V lost 0 bases, J lost 5 bases, and 14 bases lay in between. CDR3 DNA: TGCGCCAGCAGTCAATCTGTTGGACCGCCTAACAATGAGCAGTTCTTC. It is translated as CASSQSVGPPNNEQFF.

The V and J genes are TRBV7-2 and TRBJ2-7; possibly TRBD2 for D (5 bases). Germline V gene sequence: CDR1 SGHTA, CDR2 FQGNSA. V lost 0 bases and J 3 bases, leaving 18 bases between the germline ends. This CDR3 has 17 residues. The CDR3 nucleotides read TGTGCCAGCAGCTTAGCATCTTCCGGGAACTCTTACTACGAGCAGTACTTC. It encodes CASSLASSGNSYYEQYF.

The chain joins TRBV7-9 to TRBJ2-1, with no clear D. The germline CDR1 and CDR2 sequences are SEHNR and FQNEAQ (reference sequence). The CDR3 is made up of 13 amino acids. Trimming removed 8 bases from V and 9 bases from J, with 17 bases in between. The CDR3 DNA is TGTGCCAGCGGCCTCGCTGACGTTTCTGAGCAGTTCTTC. Amino acid sequence: CASGLADVSEQFF.

The V call is TRBV29-1, the J call TRBJ2-7; D ambiguous. The V gene's germline CDR1 is SQVTM and CDR2 ANQGSEA. Deletions cut 7 bases from V and 6 bases from J, with 10 bases between. CDR3 size: 10 residues. CDR3: CSASSGEQYF. The CDR3 DNA sequence: TGCAGCGCCTCGTCGGGCGAGCAGTACTTC.

The rearrangement uses TRBV7-6 and TRBJ2-7, with D perhaps matching TRBD2 (6 bases). V was trimmed by 1 base and J by 6 bases, leaving 13 bases between them. The length of the CDR3 is 14 residues. Germline CDR1 and CDR2: SGHVS and FNYEAQ. CDR3 sequence: CASSLGRGFGEQYF. The CDR3 bases are TGTGCCAGCAGCTTAGGACGGGGGTTCGGCGAGCAGTACTTC.

This chain uses TRBV30 with TRBJ2-7, with D possibly called TRBD1 or TRBD2 (5 bases each). The CDR3 is made up of 15 amino acids. Trimming left V 2 bases short and J 2 bases short, with 16 bases between. Germline assignment: CDR1 GTSNPN and CDR2 SVGIG (reference sequence). The CDR3 coding sequence is TGTGCCTGGAGTAGCGGTCTGGGGCTCACCTACGAGCAGTACTTC. Translating it yields CAWSSGLGLTYEQYF.